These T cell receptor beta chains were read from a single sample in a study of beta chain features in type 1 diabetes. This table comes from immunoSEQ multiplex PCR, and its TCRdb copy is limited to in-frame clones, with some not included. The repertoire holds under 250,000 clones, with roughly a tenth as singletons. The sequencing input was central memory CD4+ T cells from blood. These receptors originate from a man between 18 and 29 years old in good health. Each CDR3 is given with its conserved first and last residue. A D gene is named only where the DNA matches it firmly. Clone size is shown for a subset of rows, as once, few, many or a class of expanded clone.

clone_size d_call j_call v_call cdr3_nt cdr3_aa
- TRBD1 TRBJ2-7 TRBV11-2 TGTGCCAGCAGCCAAGACAGGGTAAATTACGAGCAGTACTTC CASSQDRVNYEQYF
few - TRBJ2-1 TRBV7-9 TGTGCCAGCAGCTTGAACAATGAGCAGTTCTTC CASSLNNEQFF
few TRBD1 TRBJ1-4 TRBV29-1 TGCAGCGCTGATGGGACAGGGAATGAAAAACTGTTTTTT CSADGTGNEKLFF
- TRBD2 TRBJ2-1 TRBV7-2 TGTGCCAGCAGCTTACAGGGGCGACTAGCGGGAGTCGATGAGCAGTTCTTC CASSLQGRLAGVDEQFF
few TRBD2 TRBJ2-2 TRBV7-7 TGTGCTAGCAGCTCTATAGCGGGACTGAACACCGGGGAGCTGTTTTTT CASSSIAGLNTGELFF
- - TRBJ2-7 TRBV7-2 TGTGCCAGCAGCTTACAGATCCCGTCCCATACCACCTACGAGCAGTACTTC CASSLQIPSHTTYEQYF
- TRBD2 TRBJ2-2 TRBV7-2 TGTGCCAGCAGCCGGAGCGGGAGGGACACCGGGGAGCTGTTTTTT CASSRSGRDTGELFF
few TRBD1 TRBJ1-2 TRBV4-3 TGCGCCAGCAGCCTAACAGGGGGCTATGGCTACACCTTC CASSLTGGYGYTF
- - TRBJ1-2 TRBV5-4 TGTGCCAGCAGCTTGTACCGGATTAACTATGGCTACACCTTC CASSLYRINYGYTF
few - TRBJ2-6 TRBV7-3 TGTGCCAGCAGCCCGGGGACTCCGGGGGCCAACGTCCTGACTTTC CASSPGTPGANVLTF
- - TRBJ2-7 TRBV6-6 TGTGCCAGCAGTTACGACGAGGGGTCTACCTACGAGCAGTACTTC CASSYDEGSTYEQYF
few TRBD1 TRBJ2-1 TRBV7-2 TGTGCCAGCAGCCCCCGGGACAGGGGGGGCAATGAGCAGTTCTTC CASSPRDRGGNEQFF
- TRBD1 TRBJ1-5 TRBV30 TGTGCCTGGAGTGTAAACAGGGGTGGGCAGCCCCAGCATTTT CAWSVNRGGQPQHF
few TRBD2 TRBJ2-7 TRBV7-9 TGTGCCAGCAGCTTCGCCCACGCTAGCGGCCCCGGGGAGCAGTACTTC CASSFAHASGPGEQYF
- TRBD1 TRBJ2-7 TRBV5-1 TGCGCCAGCAGCTACGGGACAGGGGCCTACGAGCAGTACTTC CASSYGTGAYEQYF
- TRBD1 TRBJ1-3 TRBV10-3 TGTGCCATCAGACTCTCAGGACAGGACTCTGGAAACACCATATATTTT CAIRLSGQDSGNTIYF
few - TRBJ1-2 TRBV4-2 TGTGCCAGCAGCCAAGAAGGGGGGCGAACTAACTATGGCTACACCTTC CASSQEGGRTNYGYTF